These 24 T cell receptor beta chains came from one sample sequenced in a study of Graves' ophthalmopathy and Graves' hyperthyroidism. Using RNA transcripts, the TCR beta CDR3 regions were amplified. The first-round RT-PCR employed HTBI primers together with the Qiagen OneStep RT-PCR kit. A multiplex PCR was then performed as the second round. Using its own MiXCR run on the multiplex PCR reads, TCRdb lists one record per CDR3 protein. The sample carries 400,000 or so distinct CDR3 sequences, 15% recorded once. Input material: peripheral blood. All receptors derive from a woman aged 18-29 years with stable Graves' hyperthyroidism.

This clonotype was seen only a few times. A single base separates this from a much larger clone, so it may be a read error. The chain carries TRBV12-3 or TRBV12-4 and TRBJ2-5; D remains ambiguous. The CDR3 length is 13 residues. CDR3 DNA sequence: TGTGCCAGCAGCCAAGGCATAAAAGAGACCCGGTACTTC. It translates to CASSQGIKETRYF.

This clonotype was counted many times. The V call is TRBV7-9, the J call TRBJ1-2; D possibly corresponds to TRBD1 (5 bases). Trimming pared 0 bases from V and 3 bases from J, leaving 8 bases between. Germline V gene lookup returns CDR1 SEHNR and CDR2 FQNEAQ (reference sequence). The CDR3 runs 14 residues. CDR3 in amino acids: CASSLAGTDYGYTF. CDR3 bases: TGTGCCAGCAGCTTAGCCGGGACGGACTATGGCTACACCTTC.

This clonotype occurred many times. The gene calls are TRBV2 and TRBJ1-6; the match to TRBD1 covers 8 bases. The CDR3 extends over 13 amino acids. The germline gives CDR1 SNHLY, CDR2 FYNNEI. With 8 bases clipped from V and 8 bases from J, the junction kept 5 bases outside the gene matches. CDR3 DNA sequence: TGTGCCAGCGGACAGGGCGTTCATTCACCCCTCCACTTT. As protein: CASGQGVHSPLHF.

This clonotype was observed many times. The chain joins TRBV10-2 to TRBJ1-1; TRBD1 agrees at 7 bases. Germline loops: CDR1 WSHSY, CDR2 SAAADI. Unmatched junction bases numbered 8, after V lost 2 bases and J lost 5 bases. CDR3 length: 15 residues. CDR3 DNA sequence: TGCGCCAGCAGTGAGGGAGGGGGCACGGGGACTGAAGCTTTCTTT. It is translated as CASSEGGGTGTEAFF.

This clonotype has more than one count but fewer than ten. At one boundary the junction diverges from the germline segment, which might be a read error. The chain has TRBV7-2 and TRBJ1-1, with D unclear. CDR3 length: 14 residues. Per germline, CDR1 SGHTA and CDR2 FQGNSA. The CDR3 region has the DNA TGTGCCAGCAGCCTCGGCGTGGGGAACACTGAAGCTTGCTTT. Its translation: CASSLGVGNTEACF.

This clonotype was detected ten times or more. The V call is TRBV12-3 or TRBV12-4, the J call TRBJ2-7; D is uncertain. V was pared by 7 bases and J by 0 bases, with 19 bases between. This CDR3 contains 16 residues. The CDR3 bases are TGTGCCAGCACCCAGCCCCTTCAGGTTAGCTCCTACGAGCAGTACTTC. Translated: CASTQPLQVSSYEQYF.

With regard to this clonotype: One junction end disagrees with the germline gene, perhaps due to a read error. This chain connects TRBV5-1 to TRBJ2-5; a possible D gene is TRBD2 (6 bases). This CDR3 has 11 amino acids. The germline V gene has CDR1 SGHRS and CDR2 YFSETQ. The CDR3 DNA is TGCGCCAGCAGCACTCGGGAGACCCTGTACTTC. Amino acid sequence: CASSTRETLYF.

This clonotype was seen many times. The rearrangement uses TRBV12-3 or TRBV12-4 and TRBJ1-1; 10 bases agree with TRBD1. V trimming: 5 bases; J trimming: 0 bases; junction bases outside the gene matches: 9. This CDR3 has 17 amino acids. The CDR3 DNA reads as TGTGCCAGCAGTGATGGACAGGGGGTCGGAGTGAACACTGAAGCTTTCTTT. It translates to CASSDGQGVGVNTEAFF.

This clonotype was observed many times. J is TRBJ1-1 and V is TRBV3-1, with D unresolved. From germline, CDR1 is LGHDT and CDR2 YNNKEL (reference sequence). V dropped 3 bases and J dropped 0 bases, with 8 bases sitting between them. The length of the CDR3 is 14 residues. DNA for the CDR3: TGTGCCAGCAGCCACCAAACTATGAACACTGAAGCTTTCTTT. Translation: CASSHQTMNTEAFF.

The J gene is TRBJ1-1, the V gene TRBV5-5; 7 nucleotides line up with TRBD1. CDR3 length: 11 amino acids. Germline lookup yields CDR1 SGHKS and CDR2 YYEKEE (reference sequence). Losses at the gene ends were 0 bases for V and 10 bases for J; bases not matched to a gene: 0. CDR3 amino acids: CASSLGDRAFF. The CDR3 DNA reads as TGTGCCAGCAGCTTGGGGGACAGAGCTTTCTTT. Using reference TRBV5-5 and TRBJ1-1 for the parts outside the CDR3, the full variable domain is DAGVTQSPTHLIKTRGQQVTLRCSPISGHKSVSWYQQVLGQGPQFIFQYYEKEERGRGNFPDRFSARQFPNYSSELNVNALLLGDSALYLCASSLGDRAFFGQGTRLTVV.

In this sample, this clonotype turned up many times. The V gene is TRBV28, the J gene TRBJ2-5; tentatively, D is TRBD1 or TRBD2 (5 bases each). The length of the CDR3 is 15 residues. Trimming removed 6 bases at V and 5 bases at J, with 19 bases between. Germline CDR1 reads MDHEN; CDR2 reads SYDVKM. The CDR3 sequence is CASSPGTSVLETQYF. CDR3 nucleotides: TGTGCCAGCAGCCCAGGGACCTCCGTTTTGGAGACCCAGTACTTC.

There are many counts of this clonotype. This chain joins TRBV11-2 and TRBJ1-2, with 8 bases identical to TRBD1. V was pared by 0 bases and J by 4 bases, with 4 bases of the junction left unmatched. The CDR3 extends over 15 amino acids. CDR1 is SGHAT, CDR2 FQNNGV, per germline. CDR3 DNA: TGTGCCAGCAGCTTAGAGGGCAGGGGGCCCTATGGCTACACCTTC. It translates to CASSLEGRGPYGYTF. Complete variable domain (other parts from reference TRBV11-2 and TRBJ1-2): EAGVAQSPRYKIIEKRQSVAFWCNPISGHATLYWYQQILGQGPKLLIQFQNNGVVDDSQLPKDRFSAERLKGVDSTLKIQPAKLEDSAVYLCASSLEGRGPYGYTFGSGTRLTVV.

This clonotype came up many times. The rearrangement uses TRBV10-3 and TRBJ1-6; TRBD1 might be the D (5 bases). Deletions cut 4 bases from V and 7 bases from J, with 14 bases between. The germline V gene has CDR1 ENHRY and CDR2 SYGVKD. This CDR3 region has 15 residues. CDR3 DNA sequence: TGTGCCATCAGTGCTGAAGGGACGAGAAATTCACCCCTCCACTTT. This translates into CAISAEGTRNSPLHF.

This clonotype was detected only a few times. The gene calls are TRBV18 and TRBJ1-5; D is unresolved. Germline CDR1 reads KGHSH; CDR2 reads LQKENI. The CDR3 is 14 amino acids. Trimming removed 1 base from V and 0 bases from J, with 4 bases in between. The CDR3 DNA follows: TGTGCCAGCTCACCACTTTCTAGCAATCAGCCCCAGCATTTT. Translated, it gives CASSPLSSNQPQHF.

This clonotype occurred many times. CDR3 sequence: CATSRDRHGEAFF. The CDR3, as DNA: TGTGCCACCAGCAGAGATCGACACGGTGAAGCTTTCTTT. This chain connects TRBV15 to TRBJ1-1; no clear D. V was clipped by 0 bases and J by 7 bases, with 9 bases between them. Germline-derived CDR1 and CDR2 are LNHNV and YYDKDF (reference sequence). CDR3 size: 13 residues.

This chain uses TRBV12-3 or TRBV12-4 with TRBJ2-6, with a possible D match to TRBD1 (6 bases). V lost 5 bases to trimming and J lost 0 bases, with 14 bases between them. The CDR3 runs 17 residues. CDR3: CASSKTGALSGANVLTF. CDR3 DNA sequence: TGTGCCAGCAGTAAGACAGGTGCCCTCTCTGGGGCCAACGTCCTGACTTTC.

This clonotype was counted a few times. The V gene is TRBV7-9, the J gene TRBJ1-1; 9 bases map to TRBD1. Per germline, CDR1 SEHNR and CDR2 FQNEAQ (reference sequence). V lost 5 bases, J lost 4 bases, and 5 bases stayed unmatched. The CDR3 sequence is 14 residues long. The CDR3 region has the DNA TGTGCCAGCAGCAACCAGGGACAGGGCACTGAAGCTTTCTTT. Its translation is CASSNQGQGTEAFF. The full variable domain, its missing parts supplied by reference TRBV7-9 and TRBJ1-1, is DTGVSQNPRHKITKRGQNVTFRCDPISEHNRLYWYRQTLGQGPEFLTYFQNEAQLEKSRLLSDRFSAERPKGSFSTLEIQRTEQGDSAMYLCASSNQGQGTEAFFGQGTRLTVV.

This clonotype was picked up many times. Compared with germline, one end of the junction differs, possibly owing to a read error. DNA of the CDR3: TGTGCCAGCGGTTACCTTCGGGGGTACGGGCAAGAGACCCAGTACTTC. It specifies CASGYLRGYGQETQYF. The chain employs TRBV6-2 or TRBV6-3 and TRBJ2-5, with TRBD2 as a possible D gene (6 bases). The CDR3 contains 16 residues. Germline values: CDR1 MNHEY, CDR2 SVGEGT.

Points on this clonotype: Here the CDR3 omits its conserved ending phenylalanine or tryptophan, so a read error is the likely source. DNA for the CDR3: TGCGCCAGCAGTGAGCCCGGACAGGCCGGACAGCCCCAGCATCTT. Amino acid sequence: CASSEPGQAGQPQHL. This sequence joins TRBV10-2 and TRBJ1-5, with TRBD1 matching 7 bases. Per the germline V gene, CDR1 is WSHSY and CDR2 is SAAADI. CDR3 length: 15 amino acids. V lost 2 bases, J lost 7 bases, and 8 bases stayed unmatched.

This clonotype has a count of ten or more. This chain connects TRBV7-9 to TRBJ1-2; D unclear. V lost 1 base, J lost 5 bases, and 14 bases lay in between. The CDR3 sequence is 15 residues long. Germline V lookup: CDR1 SEHNR, CDR2 FQNEAQ (reference sequence). In DNA, the CDR3 is TGTGCCAGCAGCTTAGGGACTTCCTTAACGTATGGCTACACCTTC. It codes for CASSLGTSLTYGYTF.

This clonotype came up many times. V and J are TRBV10-3 and TRBJ1-3, with a weak D call TRBD1 (5 bases). The CDR3 length is 14 residues. Germline CDR1 ENHRY, CDR2 SYGVKD. V lost 6 bases and J 4 bases, leaving 13 bases between the germline ends. The DNA for the CDR3 is TGTGCCATCAGCCAGGGAGGGCTCGGAAACACCATATATTTT. It yields the protein CAISQGGLGNTIYF.

The chain combines TRBV6-2 or TRBV6-3 with TRBJ1-1; 10 bases match TRBD1. The germline CDR1 and CDR2 sequences are MNHEY and SVGEGT. The CDR3 contains 16 residues. The J segment lost 0 bases and the V segment lost 7 bases, leaving 8 bases of the junction unmatched. The CDR3: CASILRDRGVNTEAFF. The CDR3 bases are TGTGCCAGCATCCTCCGGGACAGGGGCGTGAACACTGAAGCTTTCTTT.

This clonotype was seen many times. V gene TRBV5-1 combines with J gene TRBJ2-2; D may be TRBD2 (5 bases). The CDR3 has 16 amino acids. From germline, CDR1 is SGHRS and CDR2 YFSETQ. The V end lost 6 bases, the J end lost 5 bases, and 20 bases lay between the germline ends. CDR3 region: CASKMEENSDTGELFF. The CDR3 nucleotides read TGCGCCAGCAAAATGGAGGAAAACTCCGATACCGGGGAGCTGTTTTTT.

This clonotype was recorded many times. The genes are TRBV6-1 and TRBJ1-5, with D possibly TRBD1 on 6 matching bases. There are 15 residues in the CDR3. V shed 6 bases and J shed 6 bases, with 18 bases lying between them. Germline-derived CDR1 and CDR2 are MNHNS and SASEGT. The CDR3 reads CASRDWGRGRQPQHF. For the CDR3, the DNA is TGTGCCAGCAGGGACTGGGGCAGGGGCCGTCAGCCCCAGCATTTT.